A selection of T cell receptor beta chains follows, all from one sample in a study of identical twins. TCRdb itself ran the 5' RACE reads through MiXCR, one entry per CDR3 protein. Among 1.5 million to 2 million distinct CDR3 sequences listed, 32% were seen once. Sequences were obtained from cord blood. These receptors originate from a newborn girl in good health. The CDR3 runs from the conserved cysteine through the conserved F or W. The D gene is left open where the match is weak. Clone size is stated in some rows and not others, as once, few, many or a class when expanded.

clone_size: NA; j_call: TRBJ2-7; d_call: NA; v_call: TRBV5-1; cdr3_nt: TGCGCCAGCAGCTTGGGGGAGGTTCCGGCCTACGAGCAGTACTTC; cdr3_aa: CASSLGEVPAYEQYF
clone_size: NA; j_call: TRBJ1-5; d_call: NA; v_call: TRBV20-1; cdr3_nt: TGCAGTGCTAGAGGACGGACCCTCGAGGGATATAGCAATCAGCCCCAGCATTTT; cdr3_aa: CSARGRTLEGYSNQPQHF
clone_size: few; j_call: TRBJ2-3; d_call: TRBD2; v_call: TRBV6-2/TRBV6-3; cdr3_nt: TGTGCCAGCAGAGGGACTAGCGGGGGGCTCAGACCAGATACGCAGTATTTT; cdr3_aa: CASRGTSGGLRPDTQYF
clone_size: NA; j_call: TRBJ2-3; d_call: NA; v_call: TRBV14; cdr3_nt: TGTGCCAGCAGCCAAGACTGGATCTCGGGTACGCAGTATTTT; cdr3_aa: CASSQDWISGTQYF
clone_size: NA; j_call: TRBJ2-5; d_call: TRBD2; v_call: TRBV6-5; cdr3_nt: TGTGCCAGCAGCCACGGACTAGCTTCCTACAATGAGCAGTACTTC; cdr3_aa: CASSHGLASYNEQYF
clone_size: few; j_call: TRBJ1-3; d_call: NA; v_call: TRBV7-2; cdr3_nt: TGTGCCAGCAGCTTAGACATCAGGGGTGGAAACACCATATATTTT; cdr3_aa: CASSLDIRGGNTIYF
clone_size: NA; j_call: TRBJ1-3; d_call: NA; v_call: TRBV20-1; cdr3_nt: TGCAGTGCTAGGTTCGGGACTGGAAACACCATATATTTT; cdr3_aa: CSARFGTGNTIYF
clone_size: NA; j_call: TRBJ2-5; d_call: TRBD1; v_call: TRBV6-1; cdr3_nt: TGTGCCAGCACTCCAGACAGGGGAGAGACCCAGTACTTC; cdr3_aa: CASTPDRGETQYF
clone_size: NA; j_call: TRBJ2-3; d_call: NA; v_call: TRBV12-3/TRBV12-4; cdr3_nt: TGTGCCAGCAGCCGCCCAGGGGAGGGCACAGATATGCAGTATTTT; cdr3_aa: CASSRPGEGTDMQYF
clone_size: NA; j_call: TRBJ2-7; d_call: NA; v_call: TRBV4-1; cdr3_nt: TGCGCCAGCAGCCAAGCCTACTCCAACAATGAGCAGTACTTC; cdr3_aa: CASSQAYSNNEQYF
clone_size: many; j_call: TRBJ2-7; d_call: NA; v_call: TRBV6-2/TRBV6-3; cdr3_nt: TGTGCCAGCAGTTATGGGTTGGACAGCTACGAGCAGTACTTC; cdr3_aa: CASSYGLDSYEQYF
clone_size: NA; j_call: TRBJ1-1; d_call: NA; v_call: TRBV11-1; cdr3_nt: TGTGCCAGCAGCCTACTCGGACAGCAAGCTTTCTTT; cdr3_aa: CASSLLGQQAFF
clone_size: NA; j_call: TRBJ1-2; d_call: TRBD1; v_call: TRBV12-3/TRBV12-4; cdr3_nt: TGTGCCAGCAGTCCGGGACAGGCCCTTTCCTATGGCTACACCTTC; cdr3_aa: CASSPGQALSYGYTF
clone_size: few; j_call: TRBJ1-1; d_call: NA; v_call: TRBV5-6; cdr3_nt: TGTGCCAGCAGCTTGAATGCCAGGGTCAACACTGAAGCTTTCTTT; cdr3_aa: CASSLNARVNTEAFF
clone_size: NA; j_call: TRBJ2-1; d_call: TRBD2; v_call: TRBV6-2/TRBV6-3; cdr3_nt: TGTGCCAGTCTGCCTGGGACTAGCGGGGGCCAACACAATGAGCAGTTCTTC; cdr3_aa: CASLPGTSGGQHNEQFF
clone_size: few; j_call: TRBJ2-1; d_call: NA; v_call: TRBV7-2; cdr3_nt: TGTGCCAGCAGCTTCGGGTGGGGACCCTACAATGAGCAGTTCTTC; cdr3_aa: CASSFGWGPYNEQFF
clone_size: NA; j_call: TRBJ1-2; d_call: TRBD1; v_call: TRBV7-9; cdr3_nt: TGTGCCAGCAGCTTCGGAACAGGGGGCTCTTACTATGGCTACACCTTC; cdr3_aa: CASSFGTGGSYYGYTF
clone_size: NA; j_call: TRBJ1-2; d_call: NA; v_call: TRBV2; cdr3_nt: TGTGCCAGCAGTGAGGGGCCGCGAGGGTATGGCTACACCTTC; cdr3_aa: CASSEGPRGYGYTF
clone_size: few; j_call: TRBJ1-2; d_call: NA; v_call: TRBV7-9; cdr3_nt: TGTGCCAGCAGCTTATTGAACGTTTTTGTTGGGGGGCACACCTTC; cdr3_aa: CASSLLNVFVGGHTF
clone_size: few; j_call: TRBJ2-3; d_call: NA; v_call: TRBV15; cdr3_nt: TGTGCCACCAGCTCCCTAGGGCTAGCACGCTCAGATACGCAGTATTTT; cdr3_aa: CATSSLGLARSDTQYF
clone_size: NA; j_call: TRBJ2-3; d_call: TRBD2; v_call: TRBV27; cdr3_nt: TGTGCCAGCAGTCCCTTGGCGGGGGGGCCGGGAGATACGCAGTATTTT; cdr3_aa: CASSPLAGGPGDTQYF
clone_size: few; j_call: TRBJ2-2; d_call: NA; v_call: TRBV5-1; cdr3_nt: TGCGCCAGCAGCTTGAGGGGGTACACCGGGGAGCTGTTTTTT; cdr3_aa: CASSLRGYTGELFF
clone_size: NA; j_call: TRBJ2-4; d_call: TRBD2; v_call: TRBV5-1; cdr3_nt: TGCGCCAGCAGCCGACACTGGTTAGCGGGAGCGAGGGAGCAGTACTTC; cdr3_aa: CASSRHWLAGAREQYF
clone_size: once; j_call: TRBJ1-5; d_call: NA; v_call: TRBV19; cdr3_nt: TGTGCCAGTAGTATGAATAAGGGCCTCAATCAGCCCCAGCATTTT; cdr3_aa: CASSMNKGLNQPQHF
clone_size: NA; j_call: TRBJ2-4; d_call: NA; v_call: TRBV10-2; cdr3_nt: TGCGCCAGCAGTGTTAGCCTCTCCAAAAACATTCAGTACTTC; cdr3_aa: CASSVSLSKNIQYF
clone_size: few; j_call: TRBJ1-2; d_call: NA; v_call: TRBV6-6; cdr3_nt: TGTGCCAGCAGTTACTCCGCGGTTCGGGCTAACTATGGCTACACCTTC; cdr3_aa: CASSYSAVRANYGYTF
clone_size: NA; j_call: TRBJ2-7; d_call: NA; v_call: TRBV25-1; cdr3_nt: TGTGCCAGCAAGGATTCCGGCATTTCCTACGAGCAGTACTTC; cdr3_aa: CASKDSGISYEQYF
clone_size: NA; j_call: TRBJ2-3; d_call: TRBD2; v_call: TRBV7-2; cdr3_nt: TGTGCCAGCAGCTTAGCGAGACTAGCGGGGGGGAGCACAGATACGCGGTATTTT; cdr3_aa: CASSLARLAGGSTDTRYF
clone_size: few; j_call: TRBJ2-7; d_call: NA; v_call: TRBV25-1; cdr3_nt: TGTGCCAGCAGTGACAGGGCCCTTTACGAGCAGTACTTC; cdr3_aa: CASSDRALYEQYF
clone_size: NA; j_call: TRBJ1-4; d_call: NA; v_call: TRBV4-1; cdr3_nt: TGCGCCAGCAGCCGCCTCTTGGATATACAGGTCCCTAATGAAAAACTGTTTTTT; cdr3_aa: CASSRLLDIQVPNEKLFF
clone_size: NA; j_call: TRBJ2-7; d_call: TRBD2; v_call: TRBV12-3/TRBV12-4; cdr3_nt: TGTGCCAGCACCCGGACTAGTGGGGAGCAGTACTTC; cdr3_aa: CASTRTSGEQYF
clone_size: many; j_call: TRBJ2-4; d_call: TRBD2; v_call: TRBV14; cdr3_nt: TGTGCCAGCAGCATGGGACTAGCCAACATTCAGTACTTC; cdr3_aa: CASSMGLANIQYF
clone_size: few; j_call: TRBJ1-2; d_call: NA; v_call: TRBV10-3; cdr3_nt: TGTGCCATCAGTGAGTCGTCGGGGGCTCCCCGGAACTATGGCTACACCTTC; cdr3_aa: CAISESSGAPRNYGYTF
clone_size: NA; j_call: TRBJ2-7; d_call: TRBD1; v_call: TRBV4-1; cdr3_nt: TGCGCCAGCAGCCTCGCCCACCGGGACAGGGGGCAAATATCCTACGAGCAGTACTTC; cdr3_aa: CASSLAHRDRGQISYEQYF
clone_size: NA; j_call: TRBJ2-4; d_call: TRBD2; v_call: TRBV20-1; cdr3_nt: TGCAGTGCTCCCCCAGCGGGGGGGCCCTACAATGAGCAGTACTTC; cdr3_aa: CSAPPAGGPYNEQYF
clone_size: few; j_call: TRBJ2-7; d_call: NA; v_call: TRBV28; cdr3_nt: TGTGCCAGCAAACATCACGGCGGGTTCTCCTACGAGCAGTACTTC; cdr3_aa: CASKHHGGFSYEQYF
clone_size: NA; j_call: TRBJ1-2; d_call: TRBD1; v_call: TRBV27; cdr3_nt: TGTGCCAGCTCTACTTTCGGACAGGGGGGCAGCTATGGCTACACCTTC; cdr3_aa: CASSTFGQGGSYGYTF
clone_size: few; j_call: TRBJ1-1; d_call: NA; v_call: TRBV25-1; cdr3_nt: TGTGCCAGCAGTGAATTAAATGGAATGGAGGGTAGAACTGAAGCTTTCTTT; cdr3_aa: CASSELNGMEGRTEAFF
clone_size: few; j_call: TRBJ2-7; d_call: TRBD1; v_call: TRBV20-1; cdr3_nt: TGCAGTGCTAGAGATTGGGGCACAGGGGCCTACGAGCAGTACTTC; cdr3_aa: CSARDWGTGAYEQYF
clone_size: NA; j_call: TRBJ2-2; d_call: NA; v_call: TRBV9; cdr3_nt: TGTGCCAGCAGCGCCACTGGGGCCACCGGGGAGCTGTTTTTT; cdr3_aa: CASSATGATGELFF
clone_size: many; j_call: TRBJ2-1; d_call: NA; v_call: TRBV5-1; cdr3_nt: TGCGCCAGCAGCTTGGAGGGCAATGAGCAGTTCTTC; cdr3_aa: CASSLEGNEQFF
clone_size: many; j_call: TRBJ1-5; d_call: TRBD1; v_call: TRBV6-1; cdr3_nt: TGTGCCAGCAGCCGAACAGGGGATGGTCAGCCCCAGCATTTT; cdr3_aa: CASSRTGDGQPQHF
clone_size: few; j_call: TRBJ1-1; d_call: TRBD1; v_call: TRBV15; cdr3_nt: TGTGCCACCAGCAGTGGGACAGGGGGTTTACGGAACACTGAAGCTTTCTTT; cdr3_aa: CATSSGTGGLRNTEAFF
clone_size: NA; j_call: TRBJ1-5; d_call: NA; v_call: TRBV20-1; cdr3_nt: TGCAGTGCTCCCCCCAAGCCGGGGACACTAAATCAGCCCCAGCATTTT; cdr3_aa: CSAPPKPGTLNQPQHF
clone_size: NA; j_call: TRBJ1-1; d_call: NA; v_call: TRBV14; cdr3_nt: TGTGCCAGCAGCCAAGTTCAGGGATGGAACACTGAAGCTTTCTTT; cdr3_aa: CASSQVQGWNTEAFF
clone_size: few; j_call: TRBJ2-3; d_call: NA; v_call: TRBV9; cdr3_nt: TGTGCCAGCAGCGTTGGTAGCGGTTACGCTAGCACAGATACGCAGTATTTT; cdr3_aa: CASSVGSGYASTDTQYF
clone_size: few; j_call: TRBJ1-2; d_call: NA; v_call: TRBV5-1; cdr3_nt: TGCGCCAGCAGCTTTTCCAGTATTTATGGCTACACCTTC; cdr3_aa: CASSFSSIYGYTF
clone_size: few; j_call: TRBJ2-3; d_call: TRBD2; v_call: TRBV28; cdr3_nt: TGTGCCAGCAGCCGGACTAGCGGGGGACCAGATACGCAGTATTTT; cdr3_aa: CASSRTSGGPDTQYF
clone_size: NA; j_call: TRBJ2-7; d_call: TRBD2; v_call: TRBV5-1; cdr3_nt: TGCGCCAGCAGCTTGGCAGCGGGAGGCTCCGATGAGCAGTACTTC; cdr3_aa: CASSLAAGGSDEQYF
clone_size: NA; j_call: TRBJ2-2; d_call: TRBD1; v_call: TRBV12-3/TRBV12-4; cdr3_nt: TGTGCCAGCAGTTTTGGGGACAGGGGAACCGGGGAGCTGTTTTTT; cdr3_aa: CASSFGDRGTGELFF
clone_size: NA; j_call: TRBJ2-4; d_call: NA; v_call: TRBV7-2; cdr3_nt: TGTGCCAGCAGCTTAAGCGGATGGGGAAACATTCAGTACTTC; cdr3_aa: CASSLSGWGNIQYF
clone_size: NA; j_call: TRBJ2-1; d_call: NA; v_call: TRBV28; cdr3_nt: TGTGCCAGCAGCCCTAGGCGGGCGGTATACAATGGGCAGTTCTTC; cdr3_aa: CASSPRRAVYNGQFF
clone_size: few; j_call: TRBJ1-2; d_call: TRBD1; v_call: TRBV29-1; cdr3_nt: TGCAGCGTTCTGGGACAGAGTAACTATGGCTACACCTTC; cdr3_aa: CSVLGQSNYGYTF
clone_size: many; j_call: TRBJ1-2; d_call: NA; v_call: TRBV10-3; cdr3_nt: TGTGCCATCAGTGAGTCCCCTGGTTCGAACTATGGCTACACCTTC; cdr3_aa: CAISESPGSNYGYTF
clone_size: few; j_call: TRBJ1-4; d_call: NA; v_call: TRBV20-1; cdr3_nt: TGCAGTGCTAGGGTTTTAGATACTAATGAAAAACTGTTTTTT; cdr3_aa: CSARVLDTNEKLFF
clone_size: NA; j_call: TRBJ2-7; d_call: NA; v_call: TRBV5-6; cdr3_nt: TGTGCCAGCAGCTTGTTTCTCAGGACTAACTACGAGCAGTACTTC; cdr3_aa: CASSLFLRTNYEQYF
clone_size: NA; j_call: TRBJ1-4; d_call: NA; v_call: TRBV4-2; cdr3_nt: TGTGCCAGCAGCCAAGTGTCCGGTGAAAAACTGTTTTTT; cdr3_aa: CASSQVSGEKLFF
clone_size: NA; j_call: TRBJ2-1; d_call: TRBD2; v_call: TRBV5-4; cdr3_nt: TGTGCCAGCAGCTTGGAAGCTAGCGGGAGTGGAATTAATGAGCAGTTCTTC; cdr3_aa: CASSLEASGSGINEQFF